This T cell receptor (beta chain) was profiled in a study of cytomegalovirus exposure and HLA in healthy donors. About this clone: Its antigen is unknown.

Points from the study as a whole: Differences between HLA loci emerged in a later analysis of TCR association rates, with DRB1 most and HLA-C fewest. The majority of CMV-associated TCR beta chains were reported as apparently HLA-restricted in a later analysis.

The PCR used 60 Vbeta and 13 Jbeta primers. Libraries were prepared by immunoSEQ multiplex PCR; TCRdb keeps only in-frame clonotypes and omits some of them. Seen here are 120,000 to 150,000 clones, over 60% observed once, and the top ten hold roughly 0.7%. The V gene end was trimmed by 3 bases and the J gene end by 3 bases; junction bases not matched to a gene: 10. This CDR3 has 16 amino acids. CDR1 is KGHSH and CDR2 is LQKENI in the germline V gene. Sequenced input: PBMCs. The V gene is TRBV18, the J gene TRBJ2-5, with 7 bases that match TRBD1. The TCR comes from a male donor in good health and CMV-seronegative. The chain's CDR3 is CASSPVLTGRKETQYF. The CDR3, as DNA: TGTGCCAGCTCACCCGTCTTGACAGGGCGAAAAGAGACCCAGTACTTC.